A selection of T cell receptor beta chains follows, all from one sample in a study of blood T cell repertoires in COVID-19. Using immunoSEQ multiplex PCR, the repertoire was profiled, and TCRdb retains in-frame clones only, with some absent. Here the sample spans about 180,000 clones, roughly 83% being singletons. Sequencing used peripheral blood. The receptors come from a woman aged 40 to 49 with COVID-19, enrolled during active disease. Each CDR3 is given with its conserved first and last residue. The order of the fields is clone size, J gene, D gene, V gene, CDR3 DNA, CDR3 protein. D genes are given only for firm matches. Clone size is stated in some rows and not others, as once, few, many or a class when expanded.

abundance: NA; j_gene: TRBJ1-1; d_gene: NA; v_gene: TRBV6-5; CDR3nt: TGTGCCAGCAGTTACCTCGTAGCCCCAAACACTGAAGCTTTCTTT; CDR3aa: CASSYLVAPNTEAFF
abundance: NA; j_gene: TRBJ2-7; d_gene: NA; v_gene: TRBV27; CDR3nt: TGTGCCAGCAGTTGGCCCGAGCAGTACTTC; CDR3aa: CASSWPEQYF
abundance: NA; j_gene: TRBJ2-7; d_gene: NA; v_gene: TRBV19; CDR3nt: TGTGCCAGTAGTATTGGGTGGGGGCTTTACTACGAGCAGTACTTC; CDR3aa: CASSIGWGLYYEQYF
abundance: NA; j_gene: TRBJ1-2; d_gene: NA; v_gene: TRBV7-2; CDR3nt: TGTGCCAGCAGCTCTCCCGTCGGCGGCTATGGCTACACCTTC; CDR3aa: CASSSPVGGYGYTF
abundance: NA; j_gene: TRBJ1-1; d_gene: NA; v_gene: TRBV28; CDR3nt: TGTGCCAGCAGGTCCACTTCCTCCTCCGCCTTGAACACTGAAGCTTTCTTT; CDR3aa: CASRSTSSSALNTEAFF
abundance: NA; j_gene: TRBJ1-1; d_gene: TRBD1; v_gene: TRBV4-1; CDR3nt: TGCGCCAGCAGCCAAGAACGACAGGGGATGAACACTGAAGCTTTCTTT; CDR3aa: CASSQERQGMNTEAFF
abundance: NA; j_gene: TRBJ1-2; d_gene: TRBD1; v_gene: TRBV6-5; CDR3nt: TGTGCCAGCAGTAATCCGGGACAGGGGATGTATGGCTACACCTTC; CDR3aa: CASSNPGQGMYGYTF
abundance: NA; j_gene: TRBJ1-1; d_gene: NA; v_gene: TRBV18; CDR3nt: TGTGCCAGCTCACCTGACAGTCACACTGAAGCTTTCTTT; CDR3aa: CASSPDSHTEAFF
abundance: NA; j_gene: TRBJ1-1; d_gene: TRBD1; v_gene: TRBV11-2; CDR3nt: TGTGCCAGCAGGACCTCAGGGGGCAGGACTGAAGCTTTCTTT; CDR3aa: CASRTSGGRTEAFF
abundance: NA; j_gene: TRBJ1-2; d_gene: TRBD1; v_gene: TRBV5-4; CDR3nt: TGTGCCAGCAGCCACAACCGGGACAGGGCCGGCTACACCTTC; CDR3aa: CASSHNRDRAGYTF
abundance: NA; j_gene: TRBJ2-3; d_gene: TRBD2; v_gene: TRBV2; CDR3nt: TGTGCCAGCAGGGGACTAGCGGGCACAGATACGCAGTATTTT; CDR3aa: CASRGLAGTDTQYF
abundance: NA; j_gene: TRBJ2-7; d_gene: NA; v_gene: TRBV27; CDR3nt: TGTGCCAGCAGTTTAGGCGGGGGCGTCTCCTACGAGCAGTACTTC; CDR3aa: CASSLGGGVSYEQYF
abundance: once; j_gene: TRBJ2-5; d_gene: NA; v_gene: TRBV28; CDR3nt: TGTGCCAGCAGTTTAGTAGGAGGACAGATGGAGACCCAGTACTTC; CDR3aa: CASSLVGGQMETQYF
abundance: NA; j_gene: TRBJ1-2; d_gene: NA; v_gene: TRBV27; CDR3nt: TGTGCCAGCATACCCCGGTCGGGGGGACTTTATAACTATGGCTACACCTTC; CDR3aa: CASIPRSGGLYNYGYTF
abundance: NA; j_gene: TRBJ1-5; d_gene: NA; v_gene: TRBV19; CDR3nt: TGTGCCAGTAGTATTCAGGACAGACCAAATAGCAATCAGCCCCAGCATTTT; CDR3aa: CASSIQDRPNSNQPQHF
abundance: NA; j_gene: TRBJ2-1; d_gene: TRBD2; v_gene: TRBV28; CDR3nt: TGTGCCAGCAGTTTCTTCGGGGGGAACCCTAGGTTCTTC; CDR3aa: CASSFFGGNPRFF
abundance: NA; j_gene: TRBJ1-1; d_gene: NA; v_gene: TRBV18; CDR3nt: TGTGCCAGCTCATCTGGACCACAGGGAAATGAAGCTTTCTTT; CDR3aa: CASSSGPQGNEAFF
abundance: NA; j_gene: TRBJ1-5; d_gene: TRBD1; v_gene: TRBV7-6; CDR3nt: TGTGCCAGCAGCATCAGGACAGGGGGCTGGGGCAATCAGCCCCAGCATTTT; CDR3aa: CASSIRTGGWGNQPQHF
abundance: once; j_gene: TRBJ2-5; d_gene: NA; v_gene: TRBV10-1; CDR3nt: TGCGCCGGCAGTGAGTCGGCGGGCCAAGAGACCCAGTACTTC; CDR3aa: CAGSESAGQETQYF
abundance: NA; j_gene: TRBJ2-3; d_gene: NA; v_gene: TRBV10-2; CDR3nt: TGCGCCAGCAGTGCTCAGGCTACTAGCACAGATACGCAGTATTTT; CDR3aa: CASSAQATSTDTQYF
abundance: NA; j_gene: TRBJ2-1; d_gene: NA; v_gene: TRBV2; CDR3nt: TGTGCCACCAATGGGGGGTCTAGCTCACAGAGCTCCTACAATGAGCAGTTCTTC; CDR3aa: CATNGGSSSQSSYNEQFF
abundance: NA; j_gene: TRBJ2-1; d_gene: TRBD2; v_gene: TRBV19; CDR3nt: TGTGCCAGTAGTGGGCGGGAGAGGGATGAGCAGTTCTTC; CDR3aa: CASSGRERDEQFF
abundance: NA; j_gene: TRBJ1-1; d_gene: NA; v_gene: TRBV11-2; CDR3nt: TGTGCCAGCAGCTCAGGGGCCGGGGTCACTGAAGCTTTCTTT; CDR3aa: CASSSGAGVTEAFF
abundance: NA; j_gene: TRBJ2-1; d_gene: TRBD1; v_gene: TRBV19; CDR3nt: TGTGCCAGTAGTATTTCGTTTTGGACAGGGACGAATGAGCAGTTCTTC; CDR3aa: CASSISFWTGTNEQFF
abundance: NA; j_gene: TRBJ2-1; d_gene: NA; v_gene: TRBV6-4; CDR3nt: TGTGCCAGCAGTGTGGTAGCCGATAACCCTAATGAGCAGTTCTTC; CDR3aa: CASSVVADNPNEQFF
abundance: NA; j_gene: TRBJ2-7; d_gene: NA; v_gene: TRBV11-2; CDR3nt: TGTGCCAGCAGCTCTACCTACGAGCAGTACTTC; CDR3aa: CASSSTYEQYF
abundance: NA; j_gene: TRBJ1-2; d_gene: NA; v_gene: TRBV6-5; CDR3nt: TGTGCCAGCACCTCCCCTACAGCCTACTATGGCTACACCTTC; CDR3aa: CASTSPTAYYGYTF
abundance: few; j_gene: TRBJ1-2; d_gene: TRBD1; v_gene: TRBV5-1; CDR3nt: TGCGCCAGCAGCTTGGGGACAGGGGGCGCCCACTATGGCTACACCTTC; CDR3aa: CASSLGTGGAHYGYTF
abundance: NA; j_gene: TRBJ1-3; d_gene: TRBD1; v_gene: TRBV5-1; CDR3nt: TGCGCCAGCAGCTTGGTTGGAGGGGGCACTGACACCATATATTTT; CDR3aa: CASSLVGGGTDTIYF
abundance: NA; j_gene: TRBJ1-2; d_gene: TRBD1; v_gene: TRBV19; CDR3nt: TGTGCCAGTAGGGTGACAGGGGATTATTTCTATGGCTACACCTTC; CDR3aa: CASRVTGDYFYGYTF
abundance: once; j_gene: TRBJ2-3; d_gene: TRBD2; v_gene: TRBV29-1; CDR3nt: TGCAGCGAGTCATACCAAGCGGGGAATACGCAGTATTTT; CDR3aa: CSESYQAGNTQYF
abundance: many; j_gene: TRBJ2-2; d_gene: TRBD1; v_gene: TRBV7-7; CDR3nt: TGTGCCAGCAGCTCCGATGTAGGGGGCCATGGCACCGGGGAGCTGTTTTTT; CDR3aa: CASSSDVGGHGTGELFF
abundance: NA; j_gene: TRBJ1-6; d_gene: NA; v_gene: TRBV5-1; CDR3nt: TGCGCCAGCAGCTTGAAAGACAGCTTCTATTCACCCCTCCACTTT; CDR3aa: CASSLKDSFYSPLHF
abundance: NA; j_gene: TRBJ1-5; d_gene: NA; v_gene: TRBV19; CDR3nt: TGTGCCAGTAGTCCCTATAGCAATCAGCCCCAGCATTTT; CDR3aa: CASSPYSNQPQHF
abundance: NA; j_gene: TRBJ1-2; d_gene: TRBD1; v_gene: TRBV5-4; CDR3nt: TGTGCCAGCAGCTCCCGGACAGGTTTGGTAGCTAACTATGGCTACACCTTC; CDR3aa: CASSSRTGLVANYGYTF
abundance: few; j_gene: TRBJ1-5; d_gene: TRBD1; v_gene: TRBV19; CDR3nt: TGTGCCAGTACCGGGACAGGGGCCCGGCCCCAGCATTTT; CDR3aa: CASTGTGARPQHF
abundance: once; j_gene: TRBJ2-6; d_gene: TRBD1; v_gene: TRBV7-8; CDR3nt: TGTGCCAGCAGCTTAGCTGGGACAGGGGTTTCGAATGGGGCCAACGTCCTGACTTTC; CDR3aa: CASSLAGTGVSNGANVLTF
abundance: NA; j_gene: TRBJ1-5; d_gene: NA; v_gene: TRBV7-2; CDR3nt: TGTGCCAGCAGCTTCGGCAGGAATCAGCCCCAGCATTTT; CDR3aa: CASSFGRNQPQHF
abundance: NA; j_gene: TRBJ1-2; d_gene: TRBD1; v_gene: TRBV29-1; CDR3nt: TGCAGCGTCAAGGGGGCGCGCGGCTACACCTTC; CDR3aa: CSVKGARGYTF
abundance: NA; j_gene: TRBJ1-1; d_gene: NA; v_gene: TRBV27; CDR3nt: TGTGCCAGCAGTTTAATAAGGACAGAGCCGATGAACACTGAAGCTTTCTTT; CDR3aa: CASSLIRTEPMNTEAFF
abundance: NA; j_gene: TRBJ2-7; d_gene: TRBD1; v_gene: TRBV5-1; CDR3nt: TGCGCCAGCAGTTCCGACAGGGCCGACTACGAGCAGTACTTC; CDR3aa: CASSSDRADYEQYF
abundance: NA; j_gene: TRBJ2-7; d_gene: TRBD1; v_gene: TRBV3-1/TRBV3-2; CDR3nt: TGTGCCAGCAGCCAAGGAGGGACAGGGGAAAAGCAGTACTTC; CDR3aa: CASSQGGTGEKQYF
abundance: NA; j_gene: TRBJ1-2; d_gene: TRBD1; v_gene: TRBV20-1; CDR3nt: TGCAGTGCTAGTCAACGGGGGGACAGGGGATATAACTATGGCTACACCTTC; CDR3aa: CSASQRGDRGYNYGYTF
abundance: NA; j_gene: TRBJ2-1; d_gene: NA; v_gene: TRBV15; CDR3nt: TGTGCCACCAGCAGAGATCGTGGCCCCAGATCCAATGAGCAGTTCTTC; CDR3aa: CATSRDRGPRSNEQFF